This TCR beta chain is drawn from a study of technical replicates of blood from a handful of donors. TCRdb keeps only in-frame clones here, not all; method: immunoSEQ multiplex PCR. Among roughly 62,000 clones listed, around nine tenths were seen once. The CDR3 extends over 15 amino acids. The V gene's germline CDR1 is SNHLY and CDR2 FYNNEI. Trimming removed 7 bases at V and 5 bases at J, with 17 bases between. Sample: PBMCs. V is TRBV2 and J is TRBJ2-2; tentative D call: TRBD1 (7 bases). The source of this sequence is a human donor in good health. Some clones in this sample may be carry-over from other donors' samples. CDR3 amino acids: CASIGDRAGTGELFF. Written as DNA, the CDR3 is TGTGCCAGCATCGGTGACAGGGCGGGGACCGGGGAGCTGTTTTTT. Drawing the rest from reference TRBV2 and TRBJ2-2, the complete variable domain is EPEVTQTPSHQVTQMGQEVILRCVPISNHLYFYWYRQILGQKVEFLVSFYNNEISEKSEIFDDQFSVERPDGSNFTLKIRSTKLEDSAMYFCASIGDRAGTGELFFGEGSRLTVL.